Listed below are T cell receptor beta chains from one sample, sequenced in a study of cytomegalovirus exposure and HLA in healthy donors. Produced via immunoSEQ multiplex PCR; TCRdb's table is partial and in-frame only. The sample lists over 110,000 clones, more than 75% occurring once. Material: PBMCs. The origin of the receptors is a woman aged 35 to 49 in good health and CMV-seropositive. CDR3s include the opening cysteine and the closing phenylalanine or tryptophan. The D gene is left open where the match is weak. Some rows mark clone size as missing; the rest say once, few, many or name a class of expanded clone.

cdr3_aa cdr3_nt clone_size d_call j_call v_call
CASRNKRDLYEQYF TGTGCCAGCAGAAACAAGCGGGACCTCTACGAGCAGTACTTC NA TRBD2 TRBJ2-7 TRBV28
CASSLSTGGSYEQYF TGTGCCAGCAGTTTATCGACAGGGGGCTCCTACGAGCAGTACTTC once TRBD1 TRBJ2-7 TRBV27
CASSLGAGGSYEQYF TGCGCCAGCAGCTTGGGGGCGGGCGGATCCTACGAGCAGTACTTC NA NA TRBJ2-7 TRBV5-1
CASSLVVGGRSQTYEQYF TGCGCCAGCAGCTTGGTTGTGGGAGGGCGATCCCAGACCTACGAGCAGTACTTC NA TRBD2 TRBJ2-7 TRBV5-1
CASSWQQGQPQHF TGTGCCAGCAGCTGGCAACAGGGGCAGCCCCAGCATTTT NA TRBD1 TRBJ1-5 TRBV11-2
CASSPPGGRLVWASGNTIYF NA NA NA TRBJ1-3 TRBV21-1
CASSLQYEQYF TGTGCCAGCAGCTTACAATACGAGCAGTACTTC NA NA TRBJ2-7 TRBV7-9
CASSWLGSGPSGNEQFF TGTGCCAGCAGCTGGCTTGGGAGCGGCCCCTCTGGCAATGAGCAGTTCTTC NA NA TRBJ2-1 TRBV5-6
CASSYDRGYGYTF TGTGCCAGCAGTTATGACAGGGGCTATGGCTACACCTTC NA TRBD1 TRBJ1-2 TRBV27
CASSVGTLAGARNRDEQFF TGTGCCAGCAGCGTAGGAACCTTGGCGGGGGCGAGGAATAGGGATGAGCAGTTCTTC NA NA TRBJ2-1 TRBV9
CASSLGPTGRDEQFF TGTGCCAGCAGCTTAGGCCCCACCGGGAGGGATGAGCAGTTCTTC NA TRBD2 TRBJ2-1 TRBV7-9
CATSREPRKSGNTIYF TGTGCCACCAGCAGAGAACCTAGAAAATCTGGAAACACCATATATTTT NA NA TRBJ1-3 TRBV15
CASSRQTSGNTIYF TGTGCCAGTAGTCGACAGACCTCTGGAAACACCATATATTTT NA NA TRBJ1-3 TRBV19
CASSPGTGGNIQYF TGCGCCAGCAGCCCCGGGACAGGGGGTAACATTCAGTACTTC NA TRBD1 TRBJ2-4 TRBV5-1
CASSPRQGRYGYTF TGTGCCAGCAGTCCCAGACAGGGAAGGTATGGCTACACCTTC NA TRBD1 TRBJ1-2 TRBV27
CASSLGQGNSPLHF TGTGCCAGCAGTTTAGGACAGGGCAATTCACCCCTCCACTTT NA TRBD1 TRBJ1-6 TRBV28
CASSSGPTYEQYF TGTGCCAGCAGCTCGGGTCCAACCTACGAGCAGTACTTC NA NA TRBJ2-7 TRBV5-5
CASSFGLGAETQYF TGTGCCAGCAGCTTTGGACTGGGGGCAGAGACCCAGTACTTC NA NA TRBJ2-5 TRBV4-2
CASSLRQGHETQYF TGTGCCAGCAGTTTACGACAGGGGCACGAGACCCAGTACTTC NA TRBD1 TRBJ2-5 TRBV28
CASSSGQRATNEKLFF TGTGCCAGCAGTTCGGGACAGCGTGCAACTAATGAAAAACTGTTTTTT NA TRBD1 TRBJ1-4 TRBV6-5
CASSFSIDRDRYGYTF TGCGCCAGCAGCTTCTCAATCGACCGGGACAGATATGGCTACACCTTC NA TRBD1 TRBJ1-2 TRBV5-1
CASSLAGTYEQYF TGTGCCAGCTCACTAGCGGGGACCTACGAGCAGTACTTC NA TRBD2 TRBJ2-7 TRBV25-1
CASSYTGEQFF TGTGCCAGCAGTTACACGGGTGAGCAGTTCTTC NA NA TRBJ2-1 TRBV2
CASSLVVRSEQYF TGTGCCAGCAGCTTGGTTGTGCGGAGCGAGCAGTACTTC NA NA TRBJ2-7 TRBV5-8
CASSSGTGRNQPQHF TGTGCCAGCAGTTCCGGGACAGGGAGGAATCAGCCCCAGCATTTT NA TRBD1 TRBJ1-5 TRBV2
CASTRTSGTDTQYF TGTGCCAGTACCAGGACTAGCGGCACAGATACGCAGTATTTT few TRBD2 TRBJ2-3 TRBV19
CASSITRNPTDTQYF TGTGCCAGCAGCATCACTAGAAACCCCACAGATACGCAGTATTTT NA NA TRBJ2-3 TRBV11-2
CASSFSGTSVYEQYF TGTGCCAGCAGCTTTAGTGGGACTAGCGTTTACGAGCAGTACTTC NA TRBD2 TRBJ2-7 TRBV7-2
CASSLSVRGQTKQETQYF TGTGCCAGCAGTTTATCCGTTAGGGGACAGACTAAACAAGAGACCCAGTACTTC NA TRBD1 TRBJ2-5 TRBV27
CASSPLGLAGGRAQYF TGTGCCAGCAGCCCTTTGGGACTAGCGGGGGGGAGGGCCCAGTACTTC NA TRBD2 TRBJ2-5 TRBV11-2
CASSSGLAYNEQFF TGCGCCAGCAGTTCGGGACTAGCGTACAATGAGCAGTTCTTC few TRBD2 TRBJ2-1 TRBV10-1
CATSRGDTGELFF TGTGCCACCAGCAGAGGCGACACCGGGGAGCTGTTTTTT NA NA TRBJ2-2 TRBV15
CASSLNPGAGTGELFF TGCGCCAGCAGCTTGAATCCGGGAGCGGGCACCGGGGAGCTGTTTTTT NA NA TRBJ2-2 TRBV5-1
CSVERGDRDDEQYF TGCAGCGTTGAACGAGGAGACAGGGACGACGAGCAGTACTTC NA TRBD1 TRBJ2-7 TRBV29-1
CAITGEPNQPQHF TGTGCCATCACAGGGGAGCCCAATCAGCCCCAGCATTTT NA NA TRBJ1-5 TRBV10-3
CASSSTTGGKETQYF TGTGCTAGCAGCTCGACTACGGGGGGGAAAGAGACCCAGTACTTC few TRBD2 TRBJ2-5 TRBV7-7
CASSHGTGRDSPLHF TGTGCCAGCTCACACGGGACTGGTCGGGATTCACCCCTCCACTTT NA NA TRBJ1-6 TRBV18
CASSLSTQSGIGATDTQYF TGTGCCAGCAGCTTAAGCACCCAATCAGGGATAGGGGCCACAGATACGCAGTATTTT NA NA TRBJ2-3 TRBV7-3
CASSEGQGNQPQHF TGTGCCAGCAGCGAGGGACAGGGCAATCAGCCCCAGCATTTT NA TRBD1 TRBJ1-5 TRBV7-9
CASRTGTASHYGYTF TGTGCCAGCAGAACCGGGACAGCCTCTCACTATGGCTACACCTTC few TRBD1 TRBJ1-2 TRBV6-5
CASSLSGSSYNEQFF TGTGCCAGTAGTCTAAGCGGGAGCTCCTACAATGAGCAGTTCTTC NA TRBD2 TRBJ2-1 TRBV19
CASSFGPTTYEQYF TGTGCCAGCAGCTTCGGTCCAACCACCTACGAGCAGTACTTC NA NA TRBJ2-7 TRBV11-1
CAYYSGANVLTF TGTGCCTACTACTCTGGGGCCAACGTCCTGACTTTC few NA TRBJ2-6 TRBV6-1
CASRGTAGAGEQFF TGCGCCAGCAGAGGTACAGCGGGAGCTGGTGAGCAGTTCTTC NA TRBD2 TRBJ2-1 TRBV5-1
CASKPGQGYTEAFF TGTGCCAGCAAACCGGGACAGGGGTACACTGAAGCTTTCTTT NA TRBD1 TRBJ1-1 TRBV2
CASSPLGGSYNEQFF TGTGCCAGCAGCCCCTTGGGGGGATCCTACAATGAGCAGTTCTTC few NA TRBJ2-1 TRBV6-1
CASSDLGGIIRELFF TGTGCCAGCAGTGATCTCGGGGGTATAATCCGGGAGCTGTTTTTT once NA TRBJ2-2 TRBV6-1
CASSGGSSYEQYF TGTGCCAGCAGCGGAGGGAGTTCCTACGAGCAGTACTTC few NA TRBJ2-7 TRBV13
CASSPGQGLNYGYTF TGTGCCAGCAGCCCGGGACAGGGTTTAAACTATGGCTACACCTTC NA TRBD1 TRBJ1-2 TRBV7-9
CASSAPGVSYGYTF TGTGCCAGCAGTGCTCCAGGGGTCAGCTATGGCTACACCTTC NA NA TRBJ1-2 TRBV28
CASSFQAYEQYF TGTGCCAGCAGTTTTCAAGCTTACGAGCAGTACTTC NA NA TRBJ2-7 TRBV28
CASSLGGRGDYEQYF TGCGCCAGCAGCTTGGGTGGTAGGGGTGACTACGAGCAGTACTTC NA NA TRBJ2-7 TRBV5-1
CASSLFTGGISEQYF TGTGCCAGCAGTTTATTTACAGGGGGAATTAGCGAGCAGTACTTC NA TRBD1 TRBJ2-7 TRBV28
CASSEPERTSGKETQYF TGTGCCAGCAGTGAACCCGAAAGGACTAGCGGGAAGGAGACCCAGTACTTC medium-sized TRBD2 TRBJ2-5 TRBV2
CSVAGTGGETQYF TGCAGCGTTGCTGGGACAGGGGGAGAGACCCAGTACTTC NA TRBD1 TRBJ2-5 TRBV29-1
CASSHSFADRAGANVLTF TGTGCCAGCAGCCATTCTTTCGCCGACAGGGCCGGGGCCAACGTCCTGACTTTC NA TRBD1 TRBJ2-6 TRBV4-2
CATGRGSGNTIYF TGTGCCACCGGCAGGGGCTCTGGAAACACCATATATTTT few NA TRBJ1-3 TRBV7-9
CASSPPGQGFSPLHF TGTGCCAGCAGCCCTCCGGGACAGGGCTTCTCACCCCTCCACTTT NA TRBD1 TRBJ1-6 TRBV7-9
CAIRTRTGQGEAAFF TGTGCCATCAGGACCCGGACGGGACAGGGAGAGGCAGCTTTCTTT NA TRBD1 TRBJ1-1 TRBV10-3